The 9 T cell receptor beta chains given below trace back to one sample, sequenced in a study of T-cell reconstitution after alpha-beta-depleted transplantation in children. Researchers prepared the TCRbeta library using unique molecular identifiers, the study reports. TCRdb recomputed calls from the PCR reads with MiXCR, one row per CDR3 protein. The table records 200,000 to 250,000 distinct CDR3 sequences, about a tenth of them present only once. Sequenced material: PBMCs, taken before TCRalphabeta/CD19-depleted stem cell transplant. Receptors were obtained from a child younger than two with acute myeloid leukemia, due to receive a stem cell transplant.

This clonotype was seen at least ten times. The rearrangement links TRBV20-1 to TRBJ2-3, with unresolved D. Trimming removed 3 bases at V and 6 bases at J, with 7 bases between. CDR1 and CDR2 (germline): DFQATT, SNEGSKA (reference sequence). This CDR3 spans 11 amino acids. CDR3 nucleotide sequence: TGCAGTGCTAGCACCCTTGATACGCAGTATTTT. As protein: CSASTLDTQYF.

This clonotype was detected ten times or more. The chain has TRBV6-1 and TRBJ1-5; possibly TRBD1 for D (6 bases). V lost 7 bases, J lost 8 bases, and 18 bases lay in between. CDR1 and CDR2 (germline): MNHNS, SASEGT. The CDR3 runs 14 residues. This CDR3 is CASTGQYMSEPQHF. CDR3 bases: TGTGCCAGCACAGGACAGTATATGAGTGAGCCCCAGCATTTT.

This clonotype has at least ten counts. This chain links TRBV28 with TRBJ2-3; TRBD2 matches 8 bases. V dropped 6 bases and J dropped 3; count of bases not matched to a gene: 8. The CDR3 covers 15 residues. Germline CDR1 is MDHEN and CDR2 is SYDVKM. The CDR3 region has the DNA TGTGCCAGCAGGGGTACCGGGACTAGTACAGATACGCAGTATTTT. This gives the protein CASRGTGTSTDTQYF.

This clonotype was detected ten times or more. The V call is TRBV27, the J call TRBJ2-2, with D possibly matching TRBD1 (5 bases). Germline V gene sequence: CDR1 MNHEY, CDR2 SMNVEV (reference sequence). The V end lost 10 bases, the J end lost 11 bases, and 29 bases lay between the germline ends. The CDR3 spans 16 residues. The CDR3 DNA reads TGTGCCAACAGCATTATGACTCTCACAGGTCCTTTAGAGCTGTTTTTT. Translated, it gives CANSIMTLTGPLELFF.

This clonotype was seen ten or more times. The chain couples TRBV2 to TRBJ2-3; either TRBD1 or TRBD2 may supply D (5 bases each). CDR1 and CDR2 (germline): SNHLY, FYNNEI. With 3 bases removed from V and 2 bases from J, the gap between germline ends came to 9 bases. The CDR3 extends over 14 amino acids. For the CDR3, the DNA is TGTGCCAGCAGTGAGCAGGGAGTCACAGATACGCAGTATTTT. Its protein product is CASSEQGVTDTQYF.

The chain employs TRBV18 and TRBJ2-7, with a possible D match to TRBD2 (5 bases). Germline CDR1 reads KGHSH; CDR2 reads LQKENI. V lost 2 bases, J lost 4 bases, and 9 bases lay in between. The CDR3 totals 13 residues. The DNA of the CDR3 is TGTGCCAGCTCACCAGGGAGAAGTTACGAGCAGTACTTC. It encodes CASSPGRSYEQYF.

There are many counts of this clonotype. This chain uses TRBV28 with TRBJ1-1, with a weak D call TRBD1 (5 bases). The CDR3 is 15 amino acids. In germline, CDR1 is MDHEN, CDR2 SYDVKM. Trimming took 3 bases from V and 1 from J, leaving 12 bases between them. The CDR3 DNA reads TGTGCCAGCAGTTTCGGGGGTTTGCGGAACACTGAAGCTTTCTTT. As protein: CASSFGGLRNTEAFF.

The chain links TRBV29-1 to TRBJ1-2; possible D gene TRBD1, 5 bases. The CDR3 consists of 13 residues. In germline, CDR1 is SQVTM, CDR2 ANQGSEA. Trimming took off 0 bases at V and 6 bases at J, with 11 bases between the two ends. The DNA for the CDR3 is TGCAGCGTTGAAGAACAGGCCCTGGATGGCTACACCTTC. It translates to CSVEEQALDGYTF.

The sample holds many counts of this clonotype. The chain joins TRBV20-1 to TRBJ1-5; 9 positions agree with TRBD1. The CDR3 is 13 amino acids. Germline assignment: CDR1 DFQATT and CDR2 SNEGSKA (reference sequence). Unmatched junction bases numbered 5, after V lost 7 bases and J lost 4 bases. CDR3 loop: CSVVQGANQPQHF. CDR3 in DNA: TGCAGTGTCGTACAGGGGGCGAATCAGCCCCAGCATTTT.